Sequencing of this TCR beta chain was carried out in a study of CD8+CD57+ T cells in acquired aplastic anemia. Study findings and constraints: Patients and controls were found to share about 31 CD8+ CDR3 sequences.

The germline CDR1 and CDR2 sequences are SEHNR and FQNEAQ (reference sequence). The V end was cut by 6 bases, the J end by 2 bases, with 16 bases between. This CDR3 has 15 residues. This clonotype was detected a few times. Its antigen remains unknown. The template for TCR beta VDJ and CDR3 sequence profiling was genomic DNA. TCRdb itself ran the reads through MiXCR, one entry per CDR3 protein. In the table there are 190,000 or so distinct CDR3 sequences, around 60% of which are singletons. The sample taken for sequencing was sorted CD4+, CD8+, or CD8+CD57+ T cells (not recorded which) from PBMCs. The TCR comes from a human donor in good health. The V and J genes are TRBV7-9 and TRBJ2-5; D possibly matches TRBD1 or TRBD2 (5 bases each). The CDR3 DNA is TGTGCCAGCAGACCGAAACCGGGACGGCAAGAGACCCAGTACTTC. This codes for CASRPKPGRQETQYF.